Described below is a single T cell receptor (beta chain) sequence and its context. The data were taken from a study of blood T cell repertoires in COVID-19. The V end lost 5 bases, the J end lost 2 bases, and 16 bases lay between the germline ends. Germline V gives CDR1 MNHEY, CDR2 SMNVEV (reference sequence). The CDR3 runs to 16 residues. The table came from immunoSEQ multiplex PCR; TCRdb's copy has only in-frame clones and leaves some out. The table records 190,000 or so clones, around 80% of them present only once. What was sequenced was peripheral blood. The chain couples TRBV27 to TRBJ1-5; a weak D match, TRBD1 (6 bases). The clonotype comes from a woman older than 75 with active or convalescent COVID-19. The chain's CDR3 is CASSIPRTEGNQPQHF. CDR3 bases: TGTGCCAGCAGTATTCCGCGGACAGAGGGCAATCAGCCCCAGCATTTT.